The clone carrying this T cell receptor beta chain was counted a few times. Sequencing was done on patients that had shown CD8+CD57+ cell expansion by flow cytometry. The sample is drawn from a study of CD8+CD57+ T cells in acquired aplastic anemia. As for the study in general: 3 to 4 ug was the average amount of DNA from sorted CD4+ and CD8+ cells.

The germline CDR1 and CDR2 sequences are SGHNT and YYREEE (reference sequence). The CDR3 totals 15 residues. Trimming removed 3 bases from V and 4 bases from J; junction bases left unmatched: 6. The template used for profiling TCR beta VDJ and CDR3 was genomic DNA. A single record per CDR3 protein comes from TCRdb applying MiXCR to the reads. The table records under 500,000 distinct CDR3 sequences, under 40% of them present only once. The sequence was obtained from a human donor with aplastic anemia. This rearrangement joins TRBV5-4 to TRBJ2-7; TRBD1 matches at 11 bases. The sequenced sample was sorted CD4+, CD8+, or CD8+CD57+ T cells (not recorded which) from PBMCs. The CDR3 protein is CASSWTGTGGYEQYF. DNA for the CDR3: TGTGCCAGCAGCTGGACCGGGACAGGGGGGTACGAGCAGTACTTC.